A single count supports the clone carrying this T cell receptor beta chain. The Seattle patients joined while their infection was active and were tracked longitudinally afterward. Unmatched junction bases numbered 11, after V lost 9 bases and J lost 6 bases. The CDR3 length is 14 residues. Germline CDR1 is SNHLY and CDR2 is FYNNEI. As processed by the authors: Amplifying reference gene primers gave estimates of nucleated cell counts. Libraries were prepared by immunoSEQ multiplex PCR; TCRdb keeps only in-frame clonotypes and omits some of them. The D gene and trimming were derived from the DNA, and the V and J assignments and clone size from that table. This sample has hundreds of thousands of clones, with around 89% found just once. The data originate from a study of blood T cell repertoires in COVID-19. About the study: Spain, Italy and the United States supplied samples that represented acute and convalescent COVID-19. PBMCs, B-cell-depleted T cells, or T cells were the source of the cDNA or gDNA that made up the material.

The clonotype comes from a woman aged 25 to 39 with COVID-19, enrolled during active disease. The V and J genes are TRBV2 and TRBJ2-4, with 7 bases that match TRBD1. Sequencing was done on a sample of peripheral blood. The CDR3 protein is CARGSGTALNIQYF. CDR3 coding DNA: TGTGCCAGAGGTTCCGGGACAGCCCTAAACATTCAGTACTTC.